The present T cell receptor beta chain was sequenced within a study of T cell repertoires and HLA-DP antigens. Study in general: Alloreactive CD4+ T cells targeted HLA-DP on transduced HeLa.

On this clone: What it binds is not known.

CDR1 and CDR2 from the germline V gene are GTSNPN and SVGIG (reference sequence). V lost 5 bases to trimming and J lost 2 bases, with 3 bases between them. The CDR3 sequence is 10 residues long. Libraries were prepared by immunoSEQ multiplex PCR; TCRdb keeps only in-frame clonotypes and omits some of them. The table shows about 89,000 clones, with about 89% occurring only once. The sample consisted of CD4+ T cells from PBMCs. J is TRBJ1-2 and V is TRBV30; D gene unclear. The sequence came from a man aged 50-60 years in good health and CMV-seronegative. The DNA of the CDR3 is TGTGCCTGGGAGAACTATGGCTACACCTTC. This codes for CAWENYGYTF.